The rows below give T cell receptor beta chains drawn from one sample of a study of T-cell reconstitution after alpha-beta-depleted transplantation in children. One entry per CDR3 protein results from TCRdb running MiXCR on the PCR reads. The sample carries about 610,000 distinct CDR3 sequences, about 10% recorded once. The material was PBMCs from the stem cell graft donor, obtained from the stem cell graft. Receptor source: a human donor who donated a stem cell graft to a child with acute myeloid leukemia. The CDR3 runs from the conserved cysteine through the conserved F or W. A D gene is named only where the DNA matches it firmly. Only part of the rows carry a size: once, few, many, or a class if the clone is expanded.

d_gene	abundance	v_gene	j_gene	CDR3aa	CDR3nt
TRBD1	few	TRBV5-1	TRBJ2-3	CASSTGTGGFTDTQYF	TGCGCCAGCAGCACCGGGACAGGGGGGTTCACAGATACGCAGTATTTT
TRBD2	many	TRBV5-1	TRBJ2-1	CASSSGLAPYNEQFF	TGCGCCAGCAGCTCAGGACTAGCGCCTTACAATGAGCAGTTCTTC
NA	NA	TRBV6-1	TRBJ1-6	CASRHRESSYNSPLHF	TGTGCCAGCAGACACAGGGAAAGCTCCTATAATTCACCCCTCCACTTT
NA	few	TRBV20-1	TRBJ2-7	CSARNLAGLSYEQYF	TGCAGTGCTAGAAATCTAGCCGGCCTCTCCTACGAGCAGTACTTC
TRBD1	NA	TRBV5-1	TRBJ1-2	CASSSGQGRGYTF	TGCGCCAGCAGCTCGGGACAGGGCCGGGGCTACACCTTC
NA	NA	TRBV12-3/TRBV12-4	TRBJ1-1	CASSPWTALNTEAFF	TGTGCCAGCAGCCCCTGGACAGCCTTGAACACTGAAGCTTTCTTT
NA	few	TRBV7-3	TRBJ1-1	CASSLGQGRRGTEAFF	TGTGCCAGCAGCTTAGGTCAGGGAAGGAGGGGCACTGAAGCTTTCTTT
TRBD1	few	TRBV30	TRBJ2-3	CAWSGLGQGLSTDTQYF	TGTGCCTGGAGTGGGCTGGGACAGGGATTAAGCACAGATACGCAGTATTTT
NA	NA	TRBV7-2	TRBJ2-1	CASSVGRDSYNEQFF	TGTGCCAGCAGCGTCGGAAGGGACTCCTACAATGAGCAGTTCTTC
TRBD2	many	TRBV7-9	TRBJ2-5	CASSPTGWGGQETQYF	TGTGCCAGCAGCCCCACCGGGTGGGGGGGGCAAGAGACCCAGTACTTC
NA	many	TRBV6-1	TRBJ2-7	CASTYEQYF	TGTGCCAGCACCTACGAGCAGTACTTC